A single sample is the source of the 27 T cell receptor beta chains below, sequenced in a study of CD8 T cells in ankylosing spondylitis. Using its own MiXCR run on the 5' RACE reads, TCRdb lists one record per CDR3 protein. The table includes 500,000 or so distinct CDR3 sequences, approximately 5.3% detected once. Regarding the study as a whole: It appeared that ankylosing spondylitis blood was characterized by a TCR beta motif of about eight highly homologous variants.

Antigens for these TCRs are unknown. Sequenced: blood, either unsorted or a sorted T cell fraction (not recorded which). The receptor set was obtained from a male donor with ankylosing spondylitis.

This clonotype was observed at least ten times. The rearrangement links TRBV28 to TRBJ2-7; D gene unclear. V was shortened by 3 bases and J by 9 bases, with 9 bases between the two germline ends. CDR3 size: 11 residues. CDR1 is MDHEN, CDR2 SYDVKM, per germline. The CDR3 sequence: CASSFVGSQYF. The DNA for the CDR3 is TGTGCCAGCAGTTTTGTCGGGTCGCAGTACTTC.

This clonotype has ten or more counts. The chain carries TRBV20-1 and TRBJ1-1, with D tentatively TRBD1 (5 bases). Germline V gene sequence: CDR1 DFQATT, CDR2 SNEGSKA (reference sequence). Trimming removed 3 bases from V and 4 bases from J, with 12 bases in between. The CDR3 is made up of 13 amino acids. CDR3: CSASSPGGTEAFF. The CDR3 bases are TGCAGTGCTAGCTCGCCCGGGGGCACTGAAGCTTTCTTT.

In this sample, this clonotype turned up many times. The rearrangement joins TRBV20-1 to TRBJ2-3; no firm D call. The CDR3 contains 13 residues. CDR1 DFQATT and CDR2 SNEGSKA come from the germline V gene (reference sequence). V was shortened by 0 bases and J by 0 bases, with 4 bases between the two germline ends. Here the CDR3 DNA reads TGCAGTGCTAGAGAGACCAGCACAGATACGCAGTATTTT. This encodes CSARETSTDTQYF.

This clonotype was found many times. The rearrangement links TRBV4-3 to TRBJ2-7, with 10 bases identical to TRBD2. J gave up 3 bases and V 0 bases, and 2 bases lay outside the gene matches. The CDR3 has 15 residues. Per germline, CDR1 LGHNA and CDR2 YSLEER. Here the CDR3 reads CASSQDSSGSYEQYF. The CDR3 nucleotides are TGCGCCAGCAGCCAAGATTCTAGCGGGAGCTACGAGCAGTACTTC.

V is TRBV4-1 and J is TRBJ1-5, with 10 bases aligning to TRBD1. In germline, CDR1 is MGHRA, CDR2 YSYEKL. This CDR3 comprises 15 residues. The V segment lost 3 bases and the J segment 4 bases; nucleotides outside the gene matches: 3. The CDR3 DNA follows: TGCGCCAGCAGCCACTCGGGACAGGGGAATCAGCCCCAGCATTTT. Residues: CASSHSGQGNQPQHF.

Many counts were recorded for this clonotype. The J gene is TRBJ2-3, the V gene TRBV20-1; 9 bases are a match to TRBD1. The V gene end was trimmed by 3 bases and the J gene end by 5 bases; junction bases not matched to a gene: 12. The CDR3 length is 16 residues. CDR1 and CDR2 (germline): DFQATT, SNEGSKA (reference sequence). Here the CDR3 reads CSARSKQGAYLDTQYF. CDR3 DNA: TGCAGTGCTAGGTCCAAACAGGGGGCTTATCTAGATACGCAGTATTTT.

This clonotype has at least ten counts. This chain connects TRBV28 to TRBJ2-2, with 7 bases identical to TRBD1. Germline V gene sequence: CDR1 MDHEN, CDR2 SYDVKM. There are 15 residues in the CDR3. V was clipped by 7 bases and J by 4 bases; unmatched bases: 9. The CDR3 region is CASKQGTQVTGELFF. The CDR3 nucleotides are TGTGCCAGCAAACAGGGGACCCAAGTCACCGGGGAGCTGTTTTTT. The variable domain in full, completed from reference TRBV28 and TRBJ2-2, reads DVKVTQSSRYLVKRTGEKVFLECVQDMDHENMFWYRQDPGLGLRLIYFSYDVKMKEKGDIPEGYSVSREKKERFSLILESASTNQTSMYLCASKQGTQVTGELFFGEGSRLTVL.

A word on this clonotype: A read error may explain this, as a much larger clone is one base away. The chain carries TRBV20-1 and TRBJ2-2; D remains unclear. Germline assignment: CDR1 DFQATT and CDR2 SNEGSKA (reference sequence). V lost 0 bases, J lost 5 bases, and 4 bases lay in between. This CDR3 comprises 12 residues. The CDR3 reads CSARERTGELFF. CDR3 nucleotides: TGCAGTGCTAGAGAGAGGACCGGGGAGCTGTTTTTT.

This chain connects TRBV20-1 to TRBJ2-7; D unclear. This CDR3 is 12 amino acids long. The V end lost 1 base, the J end lost 8 bases, and 12 bases lay between the germline ends. Germline-derived CDR1 and CDR2 are DFQATT and SNEGSKA (reference sequence). CDR3: CSARAEANKQYF. CDR3 coding DNA: TGCAGTGCTAGAGCCGAGGCTAATAAGCAGTACTTC.

This clonotype has ten or more counts. The chain has TRBV11-1 and TRBJ2-1; no definite D call. This CDR3 region has 12 residues. V was pared by 0 bases and J by 8 bases, with 5 bases between. The germline CDR1 and CDR2 sequences are SGHAT and FQDESV (reference sequence). CDR3 nucleotide sequence: TGTGCCAGCAGCTTAGCGGCGGATGAGCAGTTCTTC. Its translation is CASSLAADEQFF.

This clonotype was seen at least ten times. The rearrangement uses TRBV12-3 or TRBV12-4 and TRBJ1-3, with D possibly TRBD1 on 5 matching bases. The CDR3 runs to 13 residues. Trimming removed 1 base from V and 4 bases from J, with 5 bases in between. CDR3 sequence reads: CASSLGQGNTIYF. The CDR3 DNA reads as TGTGCCAGCAGTTTAGGACAGGGAAACACCATATATTTT.

This clonotype came up many times. This chain links TRBV5-1 with TRBJ1-4, with D maybe TRBD1 (5 bases). V was clipped by 2 bases and J by 2 bases, with 16 bases between them. This CDR3 is 17 amino acids long. Germline-derived CDR1 and CDR2 are SGHRS and YFSETQ. The CDR3 nucleotides read TGCGCCAGCAGCTTTTTTCCCCTACAGGAGACTAATGAAAAACTGTTTTTT. Translating gives CASSFFPLQETNEKLFF. Based on the CDR3 plus reference TRBV5-1 and TRBJ1-4, the full variable domain is KAGVTQTPRYLIKTRGQQVTLSCSPISGHRSVSWYQQTPGQGLQFLFEYFSETQRNKGNFPGRFSGRQFSNSRSEMNVSTLELGDSALYLCASSFFPLQETNEKLFFGSGTQLSVL.

Many counts were recorded for this clonotype. The rearrangement uses TRBV4-1 and TRBJ2-2; D may match TRBD1 or TRBD2 (5 bases each). V lost 3 bases and J lost 4, with 12 bases in between. This CDR3 has 15 amino acids. In germline, CDR1 is MGHRA, CDR2 YSYEKL. CDR3 nucleotide sequence: TGCGCCAGCAGCCAGTTCGTCGGGACCACCGGGGAGCTGTTTTTT. Residues: CASSQFVGTTGELFF.

This clonotype was observed many times. The gene calls are TRBV6-2 or TRBV6-3 and TRBJ1-5; the D is unclear. Trimming removed 8 bases at V and 0 bases at J, with 20 bases between. This CDR3 comprises 17 residues. The germline CDR1 and CDR2 sequences are MNHEY and SVGEGT. The CDR3 bases are TGTGCCAGCGGTCTCGGGTCGATAAGGTATAGCAATCAGCCCCAGCATTTT. It specifies CASGLGSIRYSNQPQHF.

This clonotype has at least ten counts. The CDR3, as DNA: TGCGCCAGCAGCCAAGATATACCCTTAAACACCGGGGAGCTGTTTTTT. Translated: CASSQDIPLNTGELFF. The chain recombines TRBV4-3 with TRBJ2-2; D is unresolved. V was cut by 0 bases and J by 2 bases, with 10 bases left in between. The CDR3 runs 16 residues. The germline V gene has CDR1 LGHNA and CDR2 YSLEER.

In its sample, this clonotype was seen many times. The chain couples TRBV9 to TRBJ1-1; weak D call: TRBD1 (5 bases). Germline values: CDR1 SGDLS, CDR2 YYNGEE. Trimming cost V 0 bases and J 4 bases, with 10 bases left between them. There are 14 residues in the CDR3. The CDR3 loop is CASSVAGGVTEAFF. In DNA, the CDR3 is TGTGCCAGCAGCGTAGCGGGGGGGGTCACTGAAGCTTTCTTT.

This clonotype was picked up many times. The chain has TRBV10-3 and TRBJ1-1; 9 positions match TRBD1. The CDR3 contains 15 residues. Germline CDR1 reads ENHRY; CDR2 reads SYGVKD. Trimming took 5 bases from V and 3 from J; bases not matched to a gene: 7. CDR3: CAISNLRDRDTEAFF. CDR3 nucleotide sequence: TGTGCCATCAGTAACCTCCGGGACAGGGACACTGAAGCTTTCTTT.

In its sample, this clonotype was seen many times. CDR3 sequence reads: CASSEGTKDEQFF. In nucleotides, the CDR3 is TGTGCCAGCAGTGAAGGGACTAAGGATGAGCAGTTCTTC. V usage is TRBV25-1 and J usage is TRBJ2-1; 7 nucleotides agree with TRBD2. Looked up from germline, CDR1 is MGHDK and CDR2 is SYGVNS. The V segment lost 2 bases and the J segment 8 bases; nucleotides outside the gene matches: 3. This CDR3 spans 13 amino acids. The variable domain in full, with the rest retrieved from reference TRBV25-1 and TRBJ2-1, is EADIYQTPRYLVIGTGKKITLECSQTMGHDKMYWYQQDPGMELHLIHYSYGVNSTEKGDLSSESTVSRIRTEHFPLTLESARPSHTSQYLCASSEGTKDEQFFGPGTRLTVL.

This clonotype appeared many times. The chain couples TRBV4-2 to TRBJ1-5; 10 bases are shared with TRBD1. The CDR3 is made up of 17 amino acids. Trimming at V came to 2 bases and at J to 3 bases, leaving 7 bases not matched to a gene. CDR1 LGHNA and CDR2 YNFKEQ come from the germline V gene. CDR3 sequence: CASSQTGTGVNNQPQHF. In DNA, the CDR3 is TGTGCCAGCAGCCAAACCGGGACAGGGGTGAACAATCAGCCCCAGCATTTT.

This clonotype was observed a few times. The chain combines TRBV7-3 with TRBJ2-5; D remains ambiguous. V lost 2 bases, J lost 5 bases, and 9 bases lay in between. The germline V gene encodes CDR1 SGHTA and CDR2 FQGTGA. This CDR3 spans 13 amino acids. The CDR3 DNA sequence: TGTGCCAGCAGCTTATATCAGGAGGAGACCCAGTACTTC. Protein product: CASSLYQEETQYF.

This clonotype showed up just a few times. The V call is TRBV7-8, the J call TRBJ2-2, with 8 bases fitting TRBD1. The germline V gene encodes CDR1 SGHVS and CDR2 FQNEAQ. Germline trimming cut 5 bases from V and 7 bases from J; bases unmatched to any gene: 6. The CDR3 is made up of 14 amino acids. The CDR3 reads CASSPRGLGGELFF. The CDR3 coding sequence is TGTGCCAGCAGCCCCAGGGGGCTTGGCGGGGAGCTGTTTTTT.

This clonotype was detected ten times or more. The rearrangement uses TRBV5-1 and TRBJ2-6; possibly TRBD1 for D (5 bases). This CDR3 has 17 amino acids. With 5 bases removed from V and 1 base from J, the gap between germline ends came to 16 bases. CDR1 and CDR2 (germline): SGHRS, YFSETQ. Here the CDR3 reads CASSYTAGLSGANVLTF. The CDR3 DNA reads TGCGCCAGCAGTTATACCGCAGGGCTTTCTGGGGCCAACGTCCTGACTTTC.

V is TRBV7-2 and J is TRBJ1-6; weak D call: TRBD1 (6 bases). There are 13 residues in the CDR3. Trimming cost V 8 bases and J 11 bases, with 16 bases left between them. Germline CDR1 and CDR2: SGHTA and FQGNSA. CDR3 amino acids: CASGSNRVPPLHF. DNA for the CDR3: TGTGCCAGCGGCTCGAACAGGGTCCCACCCCTCCACTTT.

The table lists this clonotype with many counts. This CDR3 reads CASRITTTGYYNEQFF. DNA of the CDR3: TGTGCCAGCAGGATTACCACGACAGGGTACTACAATGAGCAGTTCTTC. The chain carries TRBV11-1 and TRBJ2-1; 7 bases match TRBD1. The CDR3 spans 16 residues. Germline V CDR1 and CDR2: SGHAT, FQDESV (reference sequence). V lost 6 bases and J lost 3; bases outside the gene matches: 11.

The genes are TRBV7-3 and TRBJ2-5; D is unclear. V dropped 1 base and J dropped 4 bases, with 7 bases sitting between them. Germline loops: CDR1 SGHTA, CDR2 FQGTGA. This CDR3 spans 13 amino acids. The DNA of the CDR3 is TGTGCCAGCAGCTTAAGTCAAGGAGAGACCCAGTACTTC. Translated, it gives CASSLSQGETQYF.

This clonotype was seen at least ten times. The rearrangement joins TRBV7-2 to TRBJ1-5; D not resolved. The V gene lost 5 bases and the J gene lost 7 bases, with 9 bases spanning the gap. There are 12 residues in the CDR3. The germline V gene encodes CDR1 SGHTA and CDR2 FQGNSA. CDR3 bases: TGTGCCAGCAGCGGATTGGGACAGCCCCAGCATTTT. Its protein product is CASSGLGQPQHF.

The table lists this clonotype with many counts. The chain is built from TRBV20-1 and TRBJ2-3; D remains ambiguous. Trimming shortened V by 0 bases and J by 1 base, and 5 bases separated the two germline ends. This CDR3 is built from 13 residues. CDR1 is DFQATT, CDR2 SNEGSKA, per germline (reference sequence). The CDR3 loop reads CSARDARTDTQYF. As DNA, the CDR3 is TGCAGTGCTAGAGACGCCCGCACAGATACGCAGTATTTT.